The sequence of this TCR beta chain was determined in a study of OX40 agonist ivuxolimab in advanced cancers. Study details: Dose-escalation patients suffered from hepatocellular carcinoma, melanoma, renal cell or head and neck cancer.

The method was immunoSEQ multiplex PCR; TCRdb's version includes in-frame clones alone and lacks a portion of them. The sample records fewer than 95,000 clones, about 86% being singletons. This CDR3 is built from 17 residues. In germline, CDR1 is LGHNA, CDR2 YNFKEQ. Losses at the gene ends were 4 bases for V and 2 bases for J; bases not matched to a gene: 5. Source: CD4+ or CD8+ T cells sorted from blood, taken in a trial of the OX40 agonist ivuxolimab. V gene TRBV4-2 combines with J gene TRBJ2-1; 13 bases match TRBD2. The TCR comes from an adult with an advanced solid tumor such as melanoma, head and neck, liver or kidney cancer. The CDR3 DNA follows: TGTGCCAGCAGCCCCCGACTAGCGGGGGGCACCTACAATGAGCAGTTCTTC. The encoded protein is CASSPRLAGGTYNEQFF.